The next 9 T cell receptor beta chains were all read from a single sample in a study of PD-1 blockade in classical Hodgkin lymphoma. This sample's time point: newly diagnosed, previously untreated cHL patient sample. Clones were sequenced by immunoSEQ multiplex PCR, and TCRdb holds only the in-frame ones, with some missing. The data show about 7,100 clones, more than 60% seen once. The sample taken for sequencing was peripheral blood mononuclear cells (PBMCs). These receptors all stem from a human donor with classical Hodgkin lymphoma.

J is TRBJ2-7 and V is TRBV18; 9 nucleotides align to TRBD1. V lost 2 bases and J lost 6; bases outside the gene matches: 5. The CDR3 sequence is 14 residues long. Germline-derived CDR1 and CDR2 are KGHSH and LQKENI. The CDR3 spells CASSPARTGVEQYF. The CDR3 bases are TGTGCCAGCTCACCAGCCCGGACAGGGGTCGAGCAGTACTTC.

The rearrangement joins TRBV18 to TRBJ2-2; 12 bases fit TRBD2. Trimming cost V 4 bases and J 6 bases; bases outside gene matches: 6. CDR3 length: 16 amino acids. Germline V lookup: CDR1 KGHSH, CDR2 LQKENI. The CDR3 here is CASSLRLAGDAGELFF. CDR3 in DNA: TGTGCCAGCTCACTGAGACTAGCGGGAGACGCCGGGGAGCTGTTTTTT.

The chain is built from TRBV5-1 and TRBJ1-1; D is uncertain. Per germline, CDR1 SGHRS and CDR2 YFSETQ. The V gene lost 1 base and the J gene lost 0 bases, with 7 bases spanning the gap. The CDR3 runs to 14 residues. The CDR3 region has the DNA TGCGCCAGCAGCTTGAGTGGATTGAACACTGAAGCTTTCTTT. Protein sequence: CASSLSGLNTEAFF.

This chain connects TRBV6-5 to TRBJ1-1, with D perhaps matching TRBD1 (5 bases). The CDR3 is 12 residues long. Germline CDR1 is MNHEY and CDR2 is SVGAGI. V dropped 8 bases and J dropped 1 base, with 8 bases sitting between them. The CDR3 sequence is CASGGENTEAFF. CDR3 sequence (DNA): TGTGCCAGCGGGGGGGAGAACACTGAAGCTTTCTTT.

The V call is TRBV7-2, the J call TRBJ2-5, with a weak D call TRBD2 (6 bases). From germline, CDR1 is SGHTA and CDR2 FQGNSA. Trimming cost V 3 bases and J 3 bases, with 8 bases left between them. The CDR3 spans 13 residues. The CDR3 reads CASSFSGEETQYF. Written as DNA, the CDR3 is TGTGCCAGCAGCTTTAGCGGAGAAGAGACCCAGTACTTC. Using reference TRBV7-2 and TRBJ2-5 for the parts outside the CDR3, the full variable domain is GAGVSQSPSNKVTEKGKDVELRCDPISGHTALYWYRQSLGQGLEFLIYFQGNSAPDKSGLPSDRFSAERTGGSVSTLTIQRTQQEDSAVYLCASSFSGEETQYFGPGTRLLVL.

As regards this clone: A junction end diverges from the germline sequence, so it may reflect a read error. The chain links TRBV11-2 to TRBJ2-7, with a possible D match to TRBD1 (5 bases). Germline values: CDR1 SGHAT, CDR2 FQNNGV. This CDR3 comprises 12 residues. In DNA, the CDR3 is TGTGCCAGCACCTTAGGTGGGGCAGTAAGTAGCTTC. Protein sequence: CASTLGGAVSSF.

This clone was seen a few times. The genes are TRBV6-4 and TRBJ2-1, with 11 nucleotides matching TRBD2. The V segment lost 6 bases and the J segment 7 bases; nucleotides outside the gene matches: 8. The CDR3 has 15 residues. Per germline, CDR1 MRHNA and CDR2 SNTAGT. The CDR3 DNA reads TGTGCCAGCAGCGCAACTAGCGGGAGCGCGAATGAGCAGTTCTTC. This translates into CASSATSGSANEQFF.

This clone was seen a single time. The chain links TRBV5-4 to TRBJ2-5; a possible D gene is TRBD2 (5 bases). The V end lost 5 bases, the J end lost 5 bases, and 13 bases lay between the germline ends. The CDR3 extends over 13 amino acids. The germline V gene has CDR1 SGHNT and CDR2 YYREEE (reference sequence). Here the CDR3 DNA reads TGTGCCAGCAGTCCCGAGGGAGTTGAGACCCAGTACTTC. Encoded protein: CASSPEGVETQYF.

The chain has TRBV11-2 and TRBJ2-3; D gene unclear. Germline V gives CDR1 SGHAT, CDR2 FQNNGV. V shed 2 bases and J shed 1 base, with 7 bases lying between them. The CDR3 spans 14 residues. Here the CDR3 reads CASSLTWGTDTQYF. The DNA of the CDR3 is TGTGCCAGCAGCTTAACGTGGGGCACAGATACGCAGTATTTT.